Listed here are 29 T cell receptor beta chains from one sample, sequenced in a study of radiotherapy plus CTLA-4 blockade in lung cancer. The assay was immunoSEQ multiplex PCR, and TCRdb's table has in-frame clones only and misses some. The table has 81,000 or so clones, about 83% seen once. The material sequenced was peripheral blood, taken from a patient treated with radiotherapy plus ipilimumab. Receptors originate from a human donor with non-small cell lung cancer that progressed on radiotherapy plus ipilimumab.

The chain uses TRBV5-1 and TRBJ2-7; TRBD1 matches at 8 bases. Per the germline V gene, CDR1 is SGHRS and CDR2 is YFSETQ. V shed 0 bases, J shed 0 bases, and the junction held 2 bases outside the gene matches. The CDR3 covers 15 residues. The CDR3 bases are TGCGCCAGCAGCTTGGTGCAGGGGGCCTCCTACGAGCAGTACTTC. This translates into CASSLVQGASYEQYF.

Worth noting for this clone: Other DNA sequences within the sample encode an identical CDR3. The V gene is TRBV5-1, the J gene TRBJ1-1; 10 nucleotides line up with TRBD1. This CDR3 is 15 amino acids long. Looked up from germline, CDR1 is SGHRS and CDR2 is YFSETQ. Trimming took 0 bases from V and 5 from J; bases not matched to a gene: 4. The CDR3 protein is CASSLVGQGGTEAFF. CDR3 coding DNA: TGCGCCAGCAGCTTGGTCGGACAGGGGGGTACTGAAGCTTTCTTT.

The chain employs TRBV19 and TRBJ1-2; 9 bases are shared with TRBD1. The germline CDR1 and CDR2 sequences are LNHDA and SQIVND (reference sequence). The CDR3 is made up of 17 amino acids. The junction had 16 bases not matched to a gene; V was cut back by 7 bases and J by 4 bases. CDR3 sequence: CASTFRMWTGAPYGYTF. The CDR3 region has the DNA TGTGCCAGTACGTTCAGAATGTGGACAGGGGCACCCTATGGCTACACCTTC.

The chain links TRBV7-3 to TRBJ1-6; D ambiguous. The CDR3 sequence is 19 residues long. Deletions cut 5 bases from V and 2 bases from J, with 22 bases between. Germline assignment: CDR1 SGHTA and CDR2 FQGTGA. This CDR3 is CASSVHPSRTGTYNSPLHF. The CDR3 DNA reads TGTGCCAGCAGCGTTCACCCCTCTCGGACGGGTACCTATAATTCACCCCTCCACTTT.

This chain connects TRBV20-1 to TRBJ1-1, with unresolved D. From germline, CDR1 is DFQATT and CDR2 SNEGSKA (reference sequence). V shed 3 bases and J shed 8 bases, with 4 bases lying between them. The CDR3 covers 9 residues. CDR3 amino acids: CSASPEAFF. DNA for the CDR3: TGCAGTGCTAGCCCAGAAGCTTTCTTT.

This sequence joins TRBV6-1 and TRBJ2-7; possibly TRBD1 or TRBD2 for D (5 bases each). Germline-derived CDR1 and CDR2 are MNHNS and SASEGT. The CDR3 covers 13 residues. Trimming took 7 bases from V and 2 from J, leaving 12 bases between them. The CDR3 region is CASIRGRPYEQYF. CDR3 nucleotide sequence: TGTGCCAGCATCCGGGGCAGACCCTACGAGCAGTACTTC.

The chain employs TRBV4-3 and TRBJ2-2; tentative D call: TRBD2 (6 bases). There are 16 residues in the CDR3. Germline V gene data show CDR1 as LGHNA and CDR2 as YSLEER. The ends were cut back, 0 bases at V and 0 bases at J, with 8 bases in the middle. The CDR3 nucleotides read TGCGCCAGCAGCCAAGATTGGGGGGCGAACACCGGGGAGCTGTTTTTT. This gives the protein CASSQDWGANTGELFF.

This chain joins TRBV4-3 and TRBJ2-7; the D gene is possibly TRBD1 (5 bases). The CDR3 spans 15 residues. Germline V gene data show CDR1 as LGHNA and CDR2 as YSLEER. With 0 bases removed from V and 2 bases from J, the gap between germline ends came to 11 bases. The CDR3 spells CASSQDKGAPYEQYF. CDR3 DNA sequence: TGCGCCAGCAGCCAAGATAAAGGGGCCCCCTACGAGCAGTACTTC.

The chain employs TRBV10-3 and TRBJ2-3, with a tentative D call TRBD2 (6 bases). Germline V gene sequence: CDR1 ENHRY, CDR2 SYGVKD. The V and J ends lost 8 bases and 0 bases respectively, with 12 bases between them. The CDR3 consists of 14 residues. CDR3 coding DNA: TGTGCCATCGGGGGACTGTCTAGCACAGATACGCAGTATTTT. Protein sequence: CAIGGLSSTDTQYF.

The chain employs TRBV5-1 and TRBJ2-7, with 9 bases fitting TRBD2. J gave up 5 bases and V 5 bases, and 14 bases lay outside the gene matches. This CDR3 has 16 residues. The germline gives CDR1 SGHRS, CDR2 YFSETQ. CDR3 nucleotide sequence: TGCGCCAGCAGTCCCGTGATGGGCGGGGGGGCCAACGAGCAGTACTTC. The encoded protein is CASSPVMGGGANEQYF.

As concerns this clone: The same CDR3 also results from other DNA sequences found in this sample. This chain connects TRBV19 to TRBJ1-5; perhaps TRBD1 as D (6 bases). Looked up from germline, CDR1 is LNHDA and CDR2 is SQIVND (reference sequence). CDR3 length: 16 residues. V lost 6 bases and J 0 bases, leaving 15 bases between the germline ends. The CDR3 nucleotides are TGTGCCAGTAGAACCACCGGGACATATAGCAATCAGCCCCAGCATTTT. Protein product: CASRTTGTYSNQPQHF.

This clone showed up just once. V usage is TRBV7-2 and J usage is TRBJ2-1; no firm D call. Trimming removed 1 base at V and 6 bases at J, with 4 bases between. The CDR3 runs 12 residues. Germline assignment: CDR1 SGHTA and CDR2 FQGNSA. CDR3 bases: TGTGCCAGCAGCTTAGTCGGCAATGAGCAGTTCTTC. Translating gives CASSLVGNEQFF.

The CDR3 DNA sequence: TGTGCCAGCGGGGCAAGGGGGACTGAAGCTTTCTTT. As protein: CASGARGTEAFF. The rearrangement uses TRBV5-3 and TRBJ1-1, with D possibly being TRBD1 (6 bases). TRBV5-3 is annotated as an ORF whose role is uncertain. V was trimmed by 8 bases and J by 5 bases, leaving 13 bases between them. The CDR3 contains 12 residues.

The chain is built from TRBV9 and TRBJ1-6; D gene uncertain. The V and J ends lost 0 bases and 10 bases respectively, with 8 bases between them. The CDR3 sequence is 13 residues long. Germline CDR1 SGDLS, CDR2 YYNGEE. In nucleotides, the CDR3 is TGTGCCAGCAGCGTAGTAGATGACTCACCCCTCCACTTT. It yields the protein CASSVVDDSPLHF.

CDR3 bases: TGTGCCAGCGCGGGACCTTCGGCAGGAGAGACCCAGTACTTC. Its translation is CASAGPSAGETQYF. The chain employs TRBV14 and TRBJ2-5, with D possibly matching TRBD2 (6 bases). This CDR3 comprises 14 residues. V was trimmed by 8 bases and J by 4 bases, leaving 17 bases between them. Germline-derived CDR1 and CDR2 are SGHDN and FVKESK.

The chain uses TRBV7-6 and TRBJ2-5; unclear D gene. In germline, CDR1 is SGHVS, CDR2 FNYEAQ. CDR3 length equals 12 residues. V lost 5 bases and J lost 5, with 9 bases in between. In nucleotides, the CDR3 is TGTGCCAGCAGCCCCTTCGAGGAGACCCAGTACTTC. Its translation is CASSPFEETQYF.

The V and J genes are TRBV5-1 and TRBJ1-1; TRBD1 is a possible D gene (5 bases). The CDR3 runs to 17 residues. V was pared by 4 bases and J by 0 bases, with 19 bases between. Germline V gene data show CDR1 as SGHRS and CDR2 as YFSETQ. In DNA form, the CDR3 reads TGCGCCAGCAGCAGGATTTCCCTCGGGACCCTGAACACTGAAGCTTTCTTT. Translation gives CASSRISLGTLNTEAFF.

The genes are TRBV29-1 and TRBJ1-2, with 8 positions matching TRBD1. The CDR3 contains 17 residues. Looked up from germline, CDR1 is SQVTM and CDR2 is ANQGSEA. J was trimmed by 8 bases and V by 4 bases; bases with no gene match: 21. The CDR3 spells CSVVYVPGTGFIGGYTF. CDR3 sequence (DNA): TGCAGCGTTGTCTATGTTCCCGGGACAGGATTTATCGGAGGCTACACCTTC. The full variable domain, with the rest looked up from reference TRBV29-1 and TRBJ1-2, is SAVISQKPSRDICQRGTSLTIQCQVDSQVTMMFWYRQQPGQSLTLIATANQGSEATYESGFVIDKFPISRPNLTFSTLTVSNMSPEDSSIYLCSVVYVPGTGFIGGYTFGSGTRLTVV.

This clone was found once. The J gene is TRBJ2-5, the V gene TRBV7-2; D call uncertain. Germline values: CDR1 SGHTA, CDR2 FQGNSA. This CDR3 is 11 amino acids long. Trimming removed 4 bases at V and 2 bases at J, with 2 bases between. CDR3 coding DNA: TGTGCCAGCAGCTCACAAGAGACCCAGTACTTC. It translates to CASSSQETQYF.

This chain uses TRBV19 with TRBJ2-7; 7 positions agree with TRBD2. With V trimmed by 1 base and J by 0 bases, 3 bases remained unmatched. The CDR3 runs to 15 residues. CDR1 and CDR2 from the germline V gene are LNHDA and SQIVND (reference sequence). CDR3 loop: CASSIGAGASYEQYF. As DNA, the CDR3 is TGTGCCAGTAGTATAGGGGCGGGAGCCTCCTACGAGCAGTACTTC.

The chain couples TRBV27 to TRBJ1-2, with D unclear. Germline V gives CDR1 MNHEY, CDR2 SMNVEV (reference sequence). This CDR3 has 12 residues. Trimming removed 6 bases from V and 4 bases from J, with 9 bases in between. The CDR3 DNA follows: TGTGCCAGCAGCCGTGGTTTCTATGGCTACACCTTC. Encoded protein: CASSRGFYGYTF.

This clone was recorded a few times. The rearrangement joins TRBV19 to TRBJ1-3; no clear D. Germline CDR1 is LNHDA and CDR2 is SQIVND (reference sequence). The CDR3 loop spans 13 amino acids. Trimming removed 8 bases at V and 0 bases at J, with 8 bases between. The CDR3 loop reads CASSVYSGNTIYF. CDR3 nucleotide sequence: TGTGCCAGTTCAGTGTACTCTGGAAACACCATATATTTT.

This rearrangement joins TRBV7-2 to TRBJ2-1; tentative D call: TRBD1 (5 bases). The CDR3 length is 14 residues. Per the germline V gene, CDR1 is SGHTA and CDR2 is FQGNSA. V was shortened by 2 bases and J by 10 bases, with 15 bases between the two germline ends. The CDR3 sequence: CASSLKSQGGEQFF. The CDR3 DNA is TGTGCCAGCAGCTTAAAGAGCCAGGGTGGCGAGCAGTTCTTC.

This chain uses TRBV11-2 with TRBJ1-6, with 8 bases matching TRBD1. The CDR3 runs 17 residues. Trimming took 2 bases from V and 5 from J; bases not matched to a gene: 8. Germline values: CDR1 SGHAT, CDR2 FQNNGV. In DNA form, the CDR3 reads TGTGCCAGCAGCTTAATCGGGACAGGCCTAAATAATTCACCCCTCCACTTT. This encodes CASSLIGTGLNNSPLHF.

The chain carries TRBV18 and TRBJ1-2; D may be TRBD1 (6 bases). Trimming took off 5 bases at V and 2 bases at J, with 9 bases between the two ends. The CDR3 covers 13 residues. Germline loops: CDR1 KGHSH, CDR2 LQKENI. In DNA, the CDR3 is TGTGCCAGCTCAACCGACAGGAACTATGGCTACACCTTC. Translating it yields CASSTDRNYGYTF.

V gene TRBV19 combines with J gene TRBJ2-6; no firm D call. V was pared by 2 bases and J by 0 bases, with 14 bases between. The CDR3 is made up of 18 amino acids. CDR1 is LNHDA and CDR2 is SQIVND in the germline V gene (reference sequence). The CDR3 DNA reads as TGTGCCAGTAGTATATCCAGGTCTGTCCTCTCTGGGGCCAACGTCCTGACTTTC. It encodes CASSISRSVLSGANVLTF. Based on the CDR3 plus reference TRBV19 and TRBJ2-6, the full variable domain is DGGITQSPKYLFRKEGQNVTLSCEQNLNHDAMYWYRQDPGQGLRLIYYSQIVNDFQKGDIAEGYSVSREKKESFPLTVTSAQKNPTAFYLCASSISRSVLSGANVLTFGAGSRLTVL.

The J gene is TRBJ2-3, the V gene TRBV7-9; the match to TRBD2 covers 8 bases. The ends lost 0 bases at V and 4 bases at J; junction bases unmatched: 12. CDR3 size: 18 residues. The germline V gene encodes CDR1 SEHNR and CDR2 FQNEAQ (reference sequence). DNA for the CDR3: TGTGCCAGCAGCTTAGCCGGGTTACGTTTAGCGGGATCAGATACGCAGTATTTT. Protein: CASSLAGLRLAGSDTQYF. The full variable domain, with the rest looked up from reference TRBV7-9 and TRBJ2-3, is DTGVSQNPRHKITKRGQNVTFRCDPISEHNRLYWYRQTLGQGPEFLTYFQNEAQLEKSRLLSDRFSAERPKGSFSTLEIQRTEQGDSAMYLCASSLAGLRLAGSDTQYFGPGTRLTVL.

The chain carries TRBV6-5 and TRBJ2-3; a possible D gene is TRBD1 (6 bases). V lost 6 bases, J lost 0 bases, and 10 bases lay in between. The CDR3 sequence is 14 residues long. The germline gives CDR1 MNHEY, CDR2 SVGAGI. Here the CDR3 DNA reads TGTGCCAGCAGAAACAGGGCTAGCACAGATACGCAGTATTTT. Its protein product is CASRNRASTDTQYF.

The genes are TRBV2 and TRBJ2-1; D is unclear. Trimming shortened V by 1 base and J by 0 bases, and 10 bases separated the two germline ends. Germline-derived CDR1 and CDR2 are SNHLY and FYNNEI. This CDR3 has 16 residues. The DNA for the CDR3 is TGTGCCAGCAGTGAAGATTTCCGGAGCTCCTACAATGAGCAGTTCTTC. This encodes CASSEDFRSSYNEQFF. Looking up the rest from reference TRBV2 and TRBJ2-1 gives the full variable domain: EPEVTQTPSHQVTQMGQEVILRCVPISNHLYFYWYRQILGQKVEFLVSFYNNEISEKSEIFDDQFSVERPDGSNFTLKIRSTKLEDSAMYFCASSEDFRSSYNEQFFGPGTRLTVL.